One and the same sample provided the 23 T cell receptor beta chains below, sequenced in a study of T cell responses to AZD1222 COVID-19 vaccine. TCRdb's copy holds only in-frame clones and misses some; the assay was immunoSEQ multiplex PCR. The table lists under 200,000 clones, roughly 92% of them singletons. Sequencing was performed on peripheral blood, taken on day 0 of AZD1222 vaccination. The receptor source for this set is an adult in good health.

The chain uses TRBV19 and TRBJ1-1; 8 nucleotides line up with TRBD1. Germline V gene data show CDR1 as LNHDA and CDR2 as SQIVND (reference sequence). Germline trimming cut 5 bases from V and 1 base from J; bases unmatched to any gene: 9. The CDR3 length is 16 residues. In nucleotides, the CDR3 is TGTGCCAGTAGTCCTCGGACAGGGAGGGAGAACACTGAAGCTTTCTTT. Residues: CASSPRTGRENTEAFF.

Only a few counts were recorded for this clone. The chain joins TRBV5-1 to TRBJ1-2; the match to TRBD1 covers 8 bases. Looked up from germline, CDR1 is SGHRS and CDR2 is YFSETQ. The CDR3 runs to 15 residues. V lost 1 base, J lost 4 bases, and 6 bases stayed unmatched. The CDR3 DNA reads as TGCGCCAGCAGCTTGCACGGTACAGGGGGCTATGGCTACACCTTC. It encodes CASSLHGTGGYGYTF.

The chain links TRBV30 to TRBJ2-7, with D uncertain. The CDR3 consists of 13 residues. Per germline, CDR1 GTSNPN and CDR2 SVGIG (reference sequence). V was pared by 1 base and J by 2 bases, with 9 bases between. As DNA, the CDR3 is TGTGCCTGGAGTGGGTTCGGTGCCTACGAGCAGTACTTC. This codes for CAWSGFGAYEQYF.

The chain employs TRBV3-1 (or the pseudogene TRBV3-2) and TRBJ1-6; D is perhaps TRBD1 (6 bases). V lost 1 base to trimming and J lost 8 bases, with 12 bases between them. CDR1 LGHDT and CDR2 YNNKEL come from the germline V gene (reference sequence). The CDR3 is 15 residues long. The CDR3 region has the DNA TGTGCCAGCAGCCAAGGATCGGGGGGCCATTCACCCCTCCACTTT. As protein: CASSQGSGGHSPLHF.

The V and J genes are TRBV6-5 and TRBJ2-2; weak D call: TRBD1 (6 bases). V lost 7 bases, J lost 0 bases, and 9 bases lay in between. The germline gives CDR1 MNHEY, CDR2 SVGAGI. The CDR3 length is 14 residues. Here the CDR3 reads CASKGDPNTGELFF. The CDR3, as DNA: TGTGCCAGCAAGGGGGATCCGAACACCGGGGAGCTGTTTTTT.

The genes are TRBV28 and TRBJ1-1; 10 bases are shared with TRBD1. The germline gives CDR1 MDHEN, CDR2 SYDVKM. V was pared by 6 bases and J by 1 base, with 5 bases of the junction left unmatched. This CDR3 contains 15 residues. The CDR3 region is CASRTGGAANTEAFF. The DNA for the CDR3 is TGTGCCAGCAGGACAGGGGGCGCGGCGAACACTGAAGCTTTCTTT.

This chain connects TRBV19 to TRBJ1-1; maybe TRBD1 (5 bases). Deletions cut 10 bases from V and 4 bases from J, with 13 bases between. Germline V CDR1 and CDR2: LNHDA, SQIVND (reference sequence). The CDR3 covers 12 residues. The CDR3 sequence: CATHWGGTEAFF. CDR3 in DNA: TGTGCCACACATTGGGGGGGCACTGAAGCTTTCTTT.

The CDR3 is CASSLFQANTGELFF. The CDR3 nucleotides read TGCGCCAGCAGCTTGTTCCAGGCCAACACCGGGGAGCTGTTTTTT. The chain combines TRBV5-1 with TRBJ2-2; D gene unclear. The CDR3 has 15 amino acids. Between the trimmed V and J ends, which lost 1 base and 2 bases, there was a span of 9 bases. Germline values: CDR1 SGHRS, CDR2 YFSETQ.

The V gene is TRBV6-5, the J gene TRBJ1-2; 8 bases are a match to TRBD1. Trimming took 4 bases from V and 4 from J; bases not matched to a gene: 8. CDR1 is MNHEY, CDR2 SVGAGI, per germline. The CDR3 loop spans 15 amino acids. CDR3 bases: TGTGCCAGCAGTTCGGACAGGGTAATGGGCTATGGCTACACCTTC. This gives the protein CASSSDRVMGYGYTF.

The chain employs TRBV2 and TRBJ1-6; no definite D call. The V and J ends lost 5 bases and 7 bases respectively, with 15 bases between them. CDR3 length: 15 residues. Per the germline V gene, CDR1 is SNHLY and CDR2 is FYNNEI. The CDR3 nucleotides are TGTGCCAGCAGTAAACAAGTATCAGGAAATTCACCCCTCCACTTT. Its translation is CASSKQVSGNSPLHF.

The chain recombines TRBV2 with TRBJ2-1; D might be TRBD1 (5 bases). CDR3 size: 10 residues. V lost 8 bases to trimming and J lost 8 bases, with 7 bases between them. The V gene's germline CDR1 is SNHLY and CDR2 FYNNEI. The CDR3 DNA sequence: TGTGCCAGCTCAGGGTATGAGCAGTTCTTC. As protein: CASSGYEQFF.

V gene TRBV6-1 combines with J gene TRBJ2-3; TRBD2 matches 9 bases. The germline gives CDR1 MNHNS, CDR2 SASEGT. J gave up 2 bases and V 0 bases, and 3 bases lay outside the gene matches. The CDR3 has 16 residues. CDR3 sequence reads: CASSEASGSFTDTQYF. In nucleotides, the CDR3 is TGTGCCAGCAGTGAAGCTAGCGGGAGTTTCACAGATACGCAGTATTTT.

In regard to this clone: At one of its ends the junction is not consistent with the germline gene, which may arise from a read error. The CDR3 is CASSLASQGTAGELFF. As DNA, the CDR3 is TGTGCTAGCAGCTTAGCCTCTCAGGGTACGGCCGGGGAGCTGTTTTTT. V gene TRBV7-7 combines with J gene TRBJ2-2; TRBD1 is a possible D gene (5 bases). This CDR3 spans 16 amino acids. CDR1 and CDR2 (germline): SSHAT, FNYEAQ (reference sequence).

This chain joins TRBV4-1 and TRBJ1-1; TRBD1 agrees at 11 bases. The length of the CDR3 is 14 residues. J was trimmed by 6 bases and V by 4 bases; bases with no gene match: 4. The germline gives CDR1 MGHRA, CDR2 YSYEKL. CDR3 DNA: TGCGCCAGCAGCCCCTGGACAGGGGGCTCTGAAGCTTTCTTT. It yields the protein CASSPWTGGSEAFF.

This chain connects TRBV28 to TRBJ2-3; D possibly corresponds to TRBD2 (6 bases). V was pared by 4 bases and J by 3 bases, with 11 bases between. Germline V CDR1 and CDR2: MDHEN, SYDVKM. The CDR3 is made up of 14 amino acids. CDR3 region: CASSSGTGTDTQYF. CDR3 DNA sequence: TGTGCCAGCAGTTCCGGGACTGGAACAGATACGCAGTATTTT.

V is TRBV5-8 and J is TRBJ1-1; D is undetermined. Trimming shortened V by 5 bases and J by 6 bases, and 11 bases separated the two germline ends. CDR3 length: 12 residues. The germline V gene has CDR1 SGHTS and CDR2 YDEGEE. CDR3 DNA: TGTGCCAGCAGAATACCAGCGGCTGAAGCTTTCTTT. Amino acid sequence: CASRIPAAEAFF.

The CDR3 sequence is CSVGTEVNEAFF. As DNA, the CDR3 is TGCAGCGTAGGGACAGAAGTCAATGAAGCTTTCTTT. The chain couples TRBV29-1 to TRBJ1-1; 7 bases agree with TRBD1. CDR3 length: 12 residues. With 6 bases clipped from V and 7 bases from J, the junction kept 8 bases outside the gene matches. Germline V gene lookup returns CDR1 SQVTM and CDR2 ANQGSEA.

This sequence joins TRBV12-3 or TRBV12-4 and TRBJ2-5; no clear D gene. The V end was cut by 3 bases, the J end by 2 bases, with 7 bases between. The CDR3 covers 13 residues. The DNA of the CDR3 is TGTGCCAGCAGTTTTTCCCTACAAGAGACCCAGTACTTC. Translated, it gives CASSFSLQETQYF.

V usage is TRBV29-1 and J usage is TRBJ2-7; TRBD2 is a possible D gene (6 bases). Germline V gene sequence: CDR1 SQVTM, CDR2 ANQGSEA. The CDR3 contains 14 residues. Between the trimmed V and J ends, which lost 0 bases and 3 bases, there was a span of 12 bases. CDR3 amino acids: CSVEDPGLSYEQYF. The CDR3 DNA follows: TGCAGCGTTGAAGACCCGGGACTGAGCTACGAGCAGTACTTC.

The chain uses TRBV6-5 and TRBJ1-1; maybe TRBD1 (5 bases). CDR1 is MNHEY and CDR2 is SVGAGI in the germline V gene. The V end was cut by 10 bases, the J end by 7 bases, with 19 bases between. The CDR3 extends over 13 amino acids. The CDR3 is CAISLGDSGEAFF. CDR3 nucleotide sequence: TGTGCCATCTCTCTGGGGGATTCTGGTGAAGCTTTCTTT.

CDR3 protein: CASSLSLAGAGYEQYF. CDR3 nucleotides: TGCGCCAGCAGCCTATCCTTAGCGGGGGCCGGTTACGAGCAGTACTTC. The V call is TRBV4-3, the J call TRBJ2-7; TRBD2 matches 9 bases. From germline, CDR1 is LGHNA and CDR2 YSLEER. The CDR3 runs 16 residues. With V trimmed by 4 bases and J by 4 bases, 11 bases remained unmatched.

The V call is TRBV12-5, the J call TRBJ1-4; 11 bases fit TRBD1. The germline gives CDR1 LGHNT, CDR2 FRNRAP. V was clipped by 4 bases and J by 6 bases; unmatched bases: 7. CDR3 length: 16 amino acids. The CDR3 sequence: CASGSGTGGLDEKLFF. CDR3 DNA: TGTGCTAGTGGTTCCGGGACAGGGGGGTTAGATGAAAAACTGTTTTTT.

V gene TRBV10-2 combines with J gene TRBJ1-1, with a weak D call TRBD1 (6 bases). The CDR3 covers 12 residues. The germline V gene has CDR1 WSHSY and CDR2 SAAADI. The germline V and J ends were trimmed by 6 bases and 1 base, with 6 bases remaining between them. The CDR3 bases are TGCGCCAGCAGGGGACAGAACACTGAAGCTTTCTTT. It specifies CASRGQNTEAFF.